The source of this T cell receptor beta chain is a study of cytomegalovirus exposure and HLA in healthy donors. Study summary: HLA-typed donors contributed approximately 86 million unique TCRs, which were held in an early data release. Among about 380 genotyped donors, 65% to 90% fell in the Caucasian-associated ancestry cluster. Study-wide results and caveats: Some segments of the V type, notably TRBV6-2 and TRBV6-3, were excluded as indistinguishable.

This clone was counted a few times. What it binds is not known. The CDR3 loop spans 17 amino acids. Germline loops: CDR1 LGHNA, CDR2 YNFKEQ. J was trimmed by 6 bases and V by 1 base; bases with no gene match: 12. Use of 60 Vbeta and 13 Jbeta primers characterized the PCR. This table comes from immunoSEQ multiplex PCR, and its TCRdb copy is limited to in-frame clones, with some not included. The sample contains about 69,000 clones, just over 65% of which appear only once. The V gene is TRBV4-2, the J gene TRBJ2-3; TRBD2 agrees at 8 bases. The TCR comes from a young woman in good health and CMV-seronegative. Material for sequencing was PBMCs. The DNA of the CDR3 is TGTGCCAGCAGCCAAGTTAGCGGGGCGCTCACTATGGATACGCAGTATTTT. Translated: CASSQVSGALTMDTQYF.